These T cell receptor beta chains were read from a single sample in a study of identifying expanded T cells in peripheral blood. This table comes from immunoSEQ multiplex PCR, and its TCRdb copy is limited to in-frame clones, with some not included. Of some 93,000 clones in the sample, more than 70% are singletons; the top ten hold 3.5% to 5%. The sequencing sample was made of blood. The origin of the receptors is a person aged 18-69 years in good health. CDR3s include the opening cysteine and the closing phenylalanine or tryptophan. Each record gives: V gene, J gene, clone size, D gene, CDR3 DNA, CDR3 protein. The D gene is left open where the match is weak. Clone size, where shown, is once, few, many, or a class for clones that have expanded.

v_call: TRBV6-5
j_call: TRBJ2-5
clone_size: once
d_call: NA
cdr3_nt: TGTGCCAGCAGTTACTCCGGCAGGGGTTGGGAGACCCAGTACTTC
cdr3_aa: CASSYSGRGWETQYF

v_call: TRBV28
j_call: TRBJ2-7
clone_size: NA
d_call: TRBD1
cdr3_nt: TGTGCCAGCAGACACCGGACAGGGAGGACCTACGAGCAGTACTTC
cdr3_aa: CASRHRTGRTYEQYF

v_call: TRBV4-1
j_call: TRBJ2-2
clone_size: NA
d_call: TRBD1
cdr3_nt: TGCGCCAGCAGCCAGGACAGGGGGATTTCAGGGGAGCTGTTTTTT
cdr3_aa: CASSQDRGISGELFF

v_call: TRBV6-4
j_call: TRBJ2-3
clone_size: NA
d_call: NA
cdr3_nt: TGTGCCAGCAGTGACCGGGTCACAGATACGCAGTATTTT
cdr3_aa: CASSDRVTDTQYF

v_call: TRBV11-2
j_call: TRBJ1-6
clone_size: NA
d_call: NA
cdr3_nt: TGTGCCACCACAAACACGGGGGCGAATTCACCCCTCCACTTT
cdr3_aa: CATTNTGANSPLHF

v_call: TRBV7-2
j_call: TRBJ1-6
clone_size: few
d_call: NA
cdr3_nt: TGTGCCAGCAGCTTATACAGGGTTACGGACTATAATTCACCCCTCCACTTT
cdr3_aa: CASSLYRVTDYNSPLHF

v_call: TRBV6-6
j_call: TRBJ1-4
clone_size: NA
d_call: NA
cdr3_nt: TGTGCCAGCAGTTACCGGGCAGGGGTTAATGAAAAACTGTTTTTT
cdr3_aa: CASSYRAGVNEKLFF

v_call: TRBV2
j_call: TRBJ1-5
clone_size: NA
d_call: TRBD1
cdr3_nt: TGTGCCAGCAGCGGGCTGACAGGGAGTGGGCAGCCCCAGCATTTT
cdr3_aa: CASSGLTGSGQPQHF

v_call: TRBV7-3
j_call: TRBJ2-6
clone_size: once
d_call: NA
cdr3_nt: TGTGCCAGCAGCCCAGGTGCGTCTGGGGCCAACGTCCTGACTTTC
cdr3_aa: CASSPGASGANVLTF

v_call: TRBV6-4
j_call: TRBJ2-2
clone_size: NA
d_call: NA
cdr3_nt: TGTGCCAGCAGTGCCCGACAGGGAGGGACCGGGGAGCTGTTTTTT
cdr3_aa: CASSARQGGTGELFF

v_call: TRBV6-5
j_call: TRBJ2-1
clone_size: NA
d_call: NA
cdr3_nt: TGTGCCAGCAGTCATGGGACTCCGAACCATCCTGAGCAGTTCTTC
cdr3_aa: CASSHGTPNHPEQFF

v_call: TRBV29-1
j_call: TRBJ2-3
clone_size: NA
d_call: TRBD1
cdr3_nt: TGCAGCGTTGAAGAAGGCAGGGGGTTTGGAGATACGCAGTATTTT
cdr3_aa: CSVEEGRGFGDTQYF

v_call: TRBV28
j_call: TRBJ2-7
clone_size: NA
d_call: TRBD1
cdr3_nt: TGTGCCAGCAGTTCGAGGACAGGCAGCTACGAGCAGTACTTC
cdr3_aa: CASSSRTGSYEQYF

v_call: TRBV4-2
j_call: TRBJ2-5
clone_size: NA
d_call: TRBD1
cdr3_nt: TGTGCCAGCAGCCAAGCGACAGGGGGAGGAGAGACCCAGTACTTC
cdr3_aa: CASSQATGGGETQYF

v_call: TRBV13
j_call: TRBJ2-1
clone_size: NA
d_call: TRBD1
cdr3_nt: TGTGCCAGCAGCTCGGGACAGGGGCCTTACAATGAGCAGTTCTTC
cdr3_aa: CASSSGQGPYNEQFF

v_call: TRBV6-5
j_call: TRBJ2-1
clone_size: NA
d_call: NA
cdr3_nt: TGTGCCAGCAGTTCCGGGACGGATGAGCAGTTCTTC
cdr3_aa: CASSSGTDEQFF

v_call: TRBV6-1
j_call: TRBJ1-5
clone_size: NA
d_call: NA
cdr3_nt: TGTGCCAGCAGTGTGGGGGGGCCCTCTAATCAGCCCCAGCATTTT
cdr3_aa: CASSVGGPSNQPQHF

v_call: TRBV2
j_call: TRBJ2-1
clone_size: NA
d_call: TRBD1
cdr3_nt: TGTGCCAGCCAGGACAGGAGCTCCTACAATGAGCAGTTCTTC
cdr3_aa: CASQDRSSYNEQFF

v_call: TRBV30
j_call: TRBJ1-6
clone_size: NA
d_call: TRBD1
cdr3_nt: TGTGCCTGGACGACAGGGAGGGGTTCACCCCTCCACTTT
cdr3_aa: CAWTTGRGSPLHF

v_call: TRBV18
j_call: TRBJ1-1
clone_size: once
d_call: NA
cdr3_nt: TGTGCCAGCTCATCGAGTGCGGTCACTGAAGCTTTCTTT
cdr3_aa: CASSSSAVTEAFF

v_call: TRBV5-8
j_call: TRBJ2-3
clone_size: NA
d_call: NA
cdr3_nt: TGTGCCAGCAGCTTGGCCGCACCACTACAGATTACGCAGTATTTT
cdr3_aa: CASSLAAPLQITQYF

v_call: TRBV7-9
j_call: TRBJ2-3
clone_size: NA
d_call: NA
cdr3_nt: TGTGCCAGCAGCCAGGGAGGAGATACGCAGTATTTT
cdr3_aa: CASSQGGDTQYF

v_call: TRBV18
j_call: TRBJ2-5
clone_size: NA
d_call: NA
cdr3_nt: TGTGCCAGCTCCCCAAGGACCGTGAATGGGTGGGAGACCCAGTACTTC
cdr3_aa: CASSPRTVNGWETQYF

v_call: TRBV6-5
j_call: TRBJ2-1
clone_size: NA
d_call: NA
cdr3_nt: TGTGCCAGCAGTTACTCGAGTGAGGGCCCCTACAATGAGCAGTTCTTC
cdr3_aa: CASSYSSEGPYNEQFF

v_call: TRBV5-1
j_call: TRBJ2-3
clone_size: NA
d_call: TRBD2
cdr3_nt: TGCGCCAGCAGCCCTAGCGGAGATACGCAGTATTTT
cdr3_aa: CASSPSGDTQYF

v_call: TRBV6-1
j_call: TRBJ2-7
clone_size: NA
d_call: NA
cdr3_nt: TGTGCCAGCAGTGACACGGCCTACGAGCAGTACTTC
cdr3_aa: CASSDTAYEQYF

v_call: TRBV19
j_call: TRBJ1-5
clone_size: NA
d_call: TRBD1
cdr3_nt: TGTGCCAGTAGGACAGGGGATTGGGGCAATCAGCCCCAGCATTTT
cdr3_aa: CASRTGDWGNQPQHF

v_call: TRBV5-4
j_call: TRBJ2-4
clone_size: NA
d_call: NA
cdr3_nt: TGTGCCAGCAGCTTGGCCGAGCATCAAAACATTCAGTACTTC
cdr3_aa: CASSLAEHQNIQYF

v_call: TRBV4-1
j_call: TRBJ1-5
clone_size: NA
d_call: NA
cdr3_nt: TGCGCCAGCAGCCGGGACCACTTTAGCAATCAGCCCCAGCATTTT
cdr3_aa: CASSRDHFSNQPQHF

v_call: TRBV6-5
j_call: TRBJ1-5
clone_size: NA
d_call: NA
cdr3_nt: TGTGCCAGCAGCCCCAGGGGTGGTCGGAATCAGCCCCAGCATTTT
cdr3_aa: CASSPRGGRNQPQHF

v_call: TRBV27
j_call: TRBJ1-4
clone_size: NA
d_call: TRBD1
cdr3_nt: TGTGCCAGCAGTTTTCTTTCGGGACAGGTTAATGAAAAACTGTTTTTT
cdr3_aa: CASSFLSGQVNEKLFF

v_call: TRBV18
j_call: TRBJ1-1
clone_size: NA
d_call: NA
cdr3_nt: TGTGCCAGCTCACCCCGGGACACTGAAGCTTTCTTT
cdr3_aa: CASSPRDTEAFF

v_call: TRBV6-5
j_call: TRBJ2-3
clone_size: NA
d_call: NA
cdr3_nt: TGTGCCAGCAGTTCGGGTAGGGGCCCAGATACGCAGTATTTT
cdr3_aa: CASSSGRGPDTQYF

v_call: TRBV10-1
j_call: TRBJ2-1
clone_size: NA
d_call: NA
cdr3_nt: TGCGCCAGCAGTGTTGAGCGGAAGGGCTTAAATGAGCAGTTCTTC
cdr3_aa: CASSVERKGLNEQFF

v_call: TRBV27
j_call: TRBJ2-1
clone_size: NA
d_call: TRBD1
cdr3_nt: TGTGCCAGCAGTTATCCAGGGGGATACAATGAGCAGTTCTTC
cdr3_aa: CASSYPGGYNEQFF

v_call: TRBV19
j_call: TRBJ1-1
clone_size: NA
d_call: NA
cdr3_nt: TGTGCCAGTAGTGGGACATCTAAATCTGAAGCTTTCTTT
cdr3_aa: CASSGTSKSEAFF

v_call: TRBV30
j_call: TRBJ2-5
clone_size: NA
d_call: NA
cdr3_nt: TGTGCCTGGAGTAGGGGGGACGTAATGGGAGAGACCCAGTACTTC
cdr3_aa: CAWSRGDVMGETQYF

v_call: TRBV30
j_call: TRBJ1-6
clone_size: NA
d_call: TRBD1
cdr3_nt: TGTGCCTGGCGACAGGGGTGGTCCTCACCCCTCCACTTT
cdr3_aa: CAWRQGWSSPLHF

v_call: TRBV27
j_call: TRBJ1-5
clone_size: NA
d_call: NA
cdr3_nt: TGTGCCAGCAGTTTATCAGGTTTCGGGGATAATAGCAATCAGCCCCAGCATTTT
cdr3_aa: CASSLSGFGDNSNQPQHF

v_call: TRBV7-6
j_call: TRBJ1-6
clone_size: NA
d_call: NA
cdr3_nt: TGTGCCAGCAGCTTAGAGGACAGTTATAATTCACCCCTCCACTTT
cdr3_aa: CASSLEDSYNSPLHF

v_call: TRBV28
j_call: TRBJ2-2
clone_size: NA
d_call: TRBD1
cdr3_nt: TGTGCCAGCAGTACCAAATACCTCGACAGGGTGGAGAACACCGGGGAGCTGTTTTTT
cdr3_aa: CASSTKYLDRVENTGELFF

v_call: TRBV12-5
j_call: TRBJ2-2
clone_size: NA
d_call: TRBD2
cdr3_nt: TGTGCTAGTGGTTTGTCGGGACTAGCGGGGGGGCGCGACACCGGGGAGCTGTTTTTT
cdr3_aa: CASGLSGLAGGRDTGELFF

v_call: TRBV13
j_call: TRBJ1-4
clone_size: NA
d_call: NA
cdr3_nt: TGTGCCAGCAGCTTTAGGGCAGAAGATGCTGAAAAACTGTTTTTT
cdr3_aa: CASSFRAEDAEKLFF

v_call: TRBV6-1
j_call: TRBJ1-4
clone_size: NA
d_call: NA
cdr3_nt: TGTGCCAGCAGTGCGACAGGCTGGGAAAAACTGTTTTTT
cdr3_aa: CASSATGWEKLFF

v_call: TRBV7-3
j_call: TRBJ1-1
clone_size: once
d_call: NA
cdr3_nt: TGTGCCAGCAGCTTAACAGGTAGGGGAGGCGGCACTGAAGCTTTCTTT
cdr3_aa: CASSLTGRGGGTEAFF

v_call: TRBV5-1
j_call: TRBJ2-1
clone_size: NA
d_call: TRBD2
cdr3_nt: TGCGCCAGCAGCCCCGGGACTAGCGGGAGGGATGAGCAGTTCTTC
cdr3_aa: CASSPGTSGRDEQFF

v_call: TRBV18
j_call: TRBJ2-7
clone_size: NA
d_call: NA
cdr3_nt: TGTGCCAGCTCACCACAGGGAACCTACGAGCAGTACTTC
cdr3_aa: CASSPQGTYEQYF

v_call: TRBV28
j_call: TRBJ1-4
clone_size: NA
d_call: TRBD1
cdr3_nt: TGTGCCAGCAGACGTAGGACAGGGGGCCTCTATGAAAAACTGTTTTTT
cdr3_aa: CASRRRTGGLYEKLFF

v_call: TRBV2
j_call: TRBJ1-1
clone_size: NA
d_call: NA
cdr3_nt: TGTGCCAGCAGTGAACTGGAGAACACTGAAGCTTTCTTT
cdr3_aa: CASSELENTEAFF

v_call: TRBV27
j_call: TRBJ2-3
clone_size: NA
d_call: NA
cdr3_nt: TGTGCCAGCAGTTTCTACAGGAGCACAGATACGCAGTATTTT
cdr3_aa: CASSFYRSTDTQYF

v_call: TRBV30
j_call: TRBJ2-7
clone_size: NA
d_call: NA
cdr3_nt: TGTGCCTGGAGTAGGGGCAGGTCCTACGAGCAGTACTTC
cdr3_aa: CAWSRGRSYEQYF

v_call: TRBV5-4
j_call: TRBJ2-7
clone_size: NA
d_call: TRBD2
cdr3_nt: TGTGCCAGCAGCTTGGACCCAACGGGACTATACGAGCAGTACTTC
cdr3_aa: CASSLDPTGLYEQYF

v_call: TRBV11-3
j_call: TRBJ2-1
clone_size: many
d_call: TRBD2
cdr3_nt: TGTGCCAGCAGCTTAGGGACTAGCGGGAGGGCCAATGAGCAGTTCTTC
cdr3_aa: CASSLGTSGRANEQFF

v_call: TRBV19
j_call: TRBJ2-5
clone_size: NA
d_call: NA
cdr3_nt: TGTGCCAGTAGTATAGGGATAAATGGGGAGACCCAGTACTTC
cdr3_aa: CASSIGINGETQYF

v_call: TRBV4-1
j_call: TRBJ2-7
clone_size: NA
d_call: TRBD2
cdr3_nt: TGCGCCAGCAGCCCAATATTACGGGGGGGCGAGCAGTACTTC
cdr3_aa: CASSPILRGGEQYF